This TCR beta chain originates from a study of cytomegalovirus exposure and HLA in healthy donors listed by TCRdb under 2017. Broadly, across the study: An earlier analysis of several hundred of the donors reported about 250 Gb of sequence data and approximately 110 million unique TCR beta sequences from some 180 million T cells. An early release covering more than 500 HLA-typed donors comprised 250 to 350 gigabases of sequencing data and about 90 million unique TCR sequences. About 5 DR-DQ haplotypes were handled as single units for association and clustering, since linkage in the cohort was strong. Of the roughly 400 genotyped donors, 65% to 90% fell in the genetic ancestry cluster associated with self-reported Caucasian donors. Every repertoire in the discovery cohort had been generated on one and the same sequencing platform. The T cell repertoires of under 750 subjects were profiled by immunosequencing and related to cytomegalovirus serostatus. In an earlier analysis of a few hundred of the donors, high-throughput TCR beta sequencing was used to judge whether each TCR beta V gene segment behaved as functional or pseudogenic. A later analysis re-examined previously published TCR beta repertoires from just over 650 donors and added high-resolution HLA genotyping to investigate patterns of TCR occurrence. Donor age, sex, ethnicity and CMV serostatus were collected together with the repertoire data. Rather than using new phenotypic data, the later analysis identified candidate immune exposures from TCR beta sequences and from how often those sequences occurred across donors. Genome-wide SNP genotypes for about 65% of the 666 donors were used in a later genetic analysis, which treated that subset as a discovery cohort. HLA typing included class I and class II loci at four-digit resolution. The study aimed to test whether signatures of past pathogen exposure could be identified by cataloging public T cell receptors. Along with the approximately 650-subject first cohort, a separate validation cohort of some 130 different subjects was used. On average, about 200,000 unique TCR beta nucleotide sequences were sequenced per donor among some 430 genotyped donors of the cohort, with roughly 20% of those sequences being non-productive. Typing coverage varied by locus: roughly 629-630 donors for A, B, C, DRB1 and DQB1; under 550 for DQA1; around 610 for DPA1; under 490 for DPB1. High-throughput TCR immunosequencing, statistical association of individual TCRs with disease status, and machine learning were combined to predict cytomegalovirus infection status.

Worth noting for this clone: Its recognized antigen is unknown. No per-base quality is available; no much larger clone lies one base away.

Library prep was done by the immunoSEQ multiplex PCR assay. For the multiplex PCR, a mixture combining 60 forward primers for TCR Vbeta segments and 13 reverse primers for TCR Jbeta segments was used. The CDR3 region of rearranged TCR beta genes was amplified from genomic DNA with a multiplex PCR assay. The amplified TCR beta libraries were sequenced on the Illumina HiSeq System as 87-base-pair reads. For the original study's pipeline: A later analysis counted approximately 76 million unique TCR beta chains across the 500 to 850 repertoires, and 10 million to 12 million of these chains were shared by at least two donors. Raw reads were error-corrected and collapsed into unique sequences with a nearest-neighbor algorithm that merged closely related sequences to remove PCR and sequencing errors. Alignment of CDR3 sequences to IMGT reference sequences was used to assign V, D and J gene segments. For a sequence to be retained, at least a six-nucleotide match to both a V gene segment and a J gene segment was required. A rearrangement counted as productive if the CDR3 had no stop codons and remained in frame with V and J, and every other rearrangement counted as non-productive. CDR3 was defined by IMGT convention, running from the second conserved V-encoded cysteine to the conserved J-encoded phenylalanine. The earlier analysis of some 600 of the donors excluded sequences that lacked an unambiguous match to a single V gene segment. An earlier analysis of 500 to 700 of the donors classified V segments as functional when productive rearrangements were above 56.7% and as segregating when the standard deviation between donors was above 5%. A statistical classification framework was developed to diagnose cytomegalovirus status using the catalog of TCR beta chain sequences. In a later analysis, V and J genes were assigned by comparing TCR nucleotide sequences against IMGT/GENE-DB human TR gene sequences. In a later analysis, CDR3 sequences and most-parsimonious VDJ recombination scenarios were assigned using the TCRdist pipeline. In a later analysis, each TCR beta chain was defined by its CDR3 amino acid sequence together with its V-gene family, and reads without a unique V-gene family were excluded. In a later analysis, fewer than 650 highly shared, low-generation-probability nucleotide sequences were removed to address suspected cross-contamination and a sequencing artifact. In a later analysis, a clonal expansion index was calculated for each public chain from normalized within-repertoire ranks of inferred template counts. In a later analysis, generation probabilities were computed using a VDJ recombination model fitted to out-of-frame rearrangements, and the results were checked against IGoR. In a later analysis, TCR-TCR, TCR-HLA and TCR-CMV co-occurrence was scored with hypergeometric tests, and a repertoire-size bias correction was applied to TCR pairs. False discovery rates were estimated in a later analysis by permuting HLA or CMV assignments 20 times. In a later analysis, co-occurring TCRs were grouped using DBSCAN, with TCRdist sequence similarity added in when clustering inside HLA-allele-positive subsets. For co-occurrence clustering, repertoires with fewer than 30,000 or more than 120,000 public chains were excluded, along with 5 or 6 repertoires with anomalous nucleotide sharing. The table was pulled from immuneACCESS by TCRdb, which kept in-frame rearrangements only. Such tables lose some clones; where checked, under half of the loss comes from unresolved V genes, and the rest has no known cause. For V, J and clone size, that table is used; D and trimming come from the DNA. The sample table contains 100,000 or so clones; only one count was recorded for roughly three quarters of them. About 4% of the sample rests with the top ten.

In total, over 600 healthy bone marrow donors made up the cohort. At the time of sampling, all cohort members were nominally healthy, though unrecorded immune exposures were likely present. The donor was CMV seropositive and was included in the group of around 300 seropositive cohort members. A peripheral blood sample was provided by each donor, and peripheral blood mononuclear cells were used for TCR beta sequencing. The Qiagen DNeasy Blood Extraction Kit was used to extract genomic DNA from the blood cell samples. Overall study outcomes, separate from this receptor: A further reported finding was that TCR beta sequences accurately predicted the HLA-A and HLA-B alleles for most subjects in the first cohort. According to the authors, the approach could potentially be generalized to other disease states and immunological phenotypes. While some public TCRs were present in many individuals, most TCR sequences turned up only very rarely across donors. For the cohort, immune exposure information was limited to CMV serostatus. Specific HLA alleles were associated with 15,000 to 20,000 TCR beta sequences at a false discovery rate of 0.05 in a later analysis. In the study, roughly 160 TCR beta chains were listed as associated with cytomegalovirus. A later analysis found that most CMV-associated TCR beta chains appeared HLA-restricted, with HLA associations seemingly driven largely by CMV exposure. Assigning TCR associations to individual alleles was difficult when HLA alleles, especially DR and DQ, strongly co-occurred. A few of the identified cytomegalovirus-associated TCR beta chains were confirmed in vitro to be specific for cytomegalovirus antigens. Because HLA typing was missing for some donors at each locus, association tests included only the typed subset. In a later analysis, HLA-associated TCR beta chains were found to be more clonally expanded and to have lower generation probabilities than equally common non-associated chains. According to a later analysis, TCR association rates differed among HLA loci, with DRB1 alleles showing the most associated TCRs and HLA-C alleles showing the fewest. Sequencing depth was assumed to be roughly uniform across donors in the presence/absence analyses, though that assumption may not hold. An association between a missense DCLRE1C variant and V-gene and J-gene trimming of TCR beta chains was found in a later genetic analysis and replicated in an independent cohort. The classifier was reported to diagnose cytomegalovirus status with high specificity and sensitivity in both the original and validation cohorts. In a later analysis, several top co-occurrence clusters were reported to appear linked to parvovirus B19, influenza, CMV and Epstein-Barr virus. A cluster of highly shared sequence variants was judged likely to represent a technical artifact of the sequencing pipeline. Only TCR beta chains were sequenced in this cohort, and the absence of alpha or paired-chain data limited detectable features. Some IMGT-functional V segments, including TRBV6-2 and TRBV6-3, could not be distinguished by the 87-base-pair reads and were therefore excluded. Correlated functional status among segregating V segments might be attributable to linkage disequilibrium, but an unknown experimental factor could not be ruled out. In a later genetic analysis, fewer N-insertions in productive TCRs were reported among donors in an Asian-associated ancestry cluster than the roughly 670-donor mean. In an earlier analysis of 587 of the donors, most TCR beta V segments were observed in productive rearrangements about 90% or about 30% of the time, broadly matching IMGT annotations. Because counts were too low, seventeen rarely observed V segments, including chromosome 9 orphons, were excluded from the earlier analysis of 587 of the donors.

Its CDR3 holds 15 amino acids, cysteine through phenylalanine. Only the CDR3 portion is preserved as DNA: 45 bases, with reading frame beginning at the first base. The germline V end is reduced by 5 bases and the J end by 0 bases; junction bases left unmatched: 1. CDR1 is given as LNHDA and CDR2 as SQIVND, both from the germline V gene (reference sequence). Source material: PBMCs. The receptor comes from a female donor in good health and CMV-seropositive. This chain joins TRBV19 to TRBJ2-5; TRBD2 lines up with 12 middle nucleotides. CDR3 protein: CASSRLAGDQETQYF. The nucleotides are TGTGCCAGTAGTCGACTAGCGGGGGACCAAGAGACCCAGTACTTC. The variable domain in full, with residues beyond the CDR3 obtained from the reference TRBV19 and TRBJ2-5 genes, is DGGITQSPKYLFRKEGQNVTLSCEQNLNHDAMYWYRQDPGQGLRLIYYSQIVNDFQKGDIAEGYSVSREKKESFPLTVTSAQKNPTAFYLCASSRLAGDQETQYFGPGTRLLVL.